Below, 8 T cell receptor beta chains from the same sample are listed, as sequenced in a study of cytotoxic CD8 clonotypes in ibrutinib-treated CLL. This table comes from immunoSEQ multiplex PCR, and its TCRdb copy is limited to in-frame clones, with some not included. The sample has 150,000 or so clones, about 84% seen once; the top ten hold approximately 7.6%. Here the sequenced sample was PBMCs, taken after 36 months of ibrutinib treatment. All receptors derive from a human donor with chronic lymphocytic leukemia.

The CDR3 loop is CASSQGQREGTQYF. As DNA, the CDR3 is TGCGCCAGCAGCCAAGGTCAGAGGGAGGGGACCCAGTACTTC. The chain links TRBV4-1 to TRBJ2-5, with TRBD2 identical over 7 bases. The CDR3 runs 14 residues. CDR1 and CDR2 (germline): MGHRA, YSYEKL. After removal of 1 base from V and 7 bases from J, the junction contained 6 bases not matched to a gene.

This clone was recorded only once. CDR3 DNA sequence: TGTGCCAGCAGCTTAGGGCCCCACACCGGGGAGCTGTTTTTT. This sequence encodes CASSLGPHTGELFF. The chain uses TRBV11-3 and TRBJ2-2; D gene ambiguous. Trimming shortened V by 1 base and J by 3 bases, and 6 bases separated the two germline ends. The CDR3 extends over 14 amino acids. Germline CDR1 reads SGHNT; CDR2 reads YENEEA.

This chain uses TRBV15 with TRBJ2-3; tentatively, D is TRBD2 (5 bases). The CDR3 spans 15 residues. Trimming took 4 bases from V and 5 from J, leaving 16 bases between them. Germline assignment: CDR1 LNHNV and CDR2 YYDKDF (reference sequence). The CDR3 coding sequence is TGTGCCACCAGCATCAGGTGGAGGTCATTAGATACGCAGTATTTT. Its translation: CATSIRWRSLDTQYF.

The chain uses TRBV4-1 and TRBJ2-5, with 12 nucleotides matching TRBD2. The V and J ends lost 2 bases and 4 bases, in that order; junction bases with no gene match: 5. The CDR3 totals 16 residues. Per germline, CDR1 MGHRA and CDR2 YSYEKL. CDR3 DNA sequence: TGCGCCAGCAGCCAACTAGCGGGGGGGTTGGGAGAGACCCAGTACTTC. Amino acid sequence: CASSQLAGGLGETQYF.

The chain uses TRBV10-3 and TRBJ1-3, with 8 positions matching TRBD1. The CDR3 has 17 amino acids. Germline-derived CDR1 and CDR2 are ENHRY and SYGVKD. Losses at the gene ends were 3 bases for V and 3 bases for J; bases not matched to a gene: 10. In DNA form, the CDR3 reads TGTGCCATCAGTGACATTTTGGCAGGGGGCGTTGGAAACACCATATATTTT. Translated: CAISDILAGGVGNTIYF.

This clone has a single count. The chain recombines TRBV28 with TRBJ2-7, with 8 positions matching TRBD2. J gave up 4 bases and V 6 bases, and 5 bases lay outside the gene matches. The CDR3 spans 13 residues. Germline V gene lookup returns CDR1 MDHEN and CDR2 SYDVKM. The CDR3: CASRPSGGYEQYF. For the CDR3, the DNA is TGTGCCAGCAGGCCCTCGGGGGGGTACGAGCAGTACTTC.

The rearrangement joins TRBV5-1 to TRBJ2-2; D unresolved. Germline V gene sequence: CDR1 SGHRS, CDR2 YFSETQ. V was trimmed by 0 bases and J by 4 bases, leaving 19 bases between them. The CDR3 sequence is 18 residues long. The CDR3 coding sequence is TGCGCCAGCAGCTTGGAAGTGAAGAGGCCTCGAGGCACCGGGGAGCTGTTTTTT. It translates to CASSLEVKRPRGTGELFF.

The chain links TRBV7-8 to TRBJ1-2; 8 bases align to TRBD1. There are 14 residues in the CDR3. V dropped 3 bases and J dropped 6; count of bases not matched to a gene: 6. Looked up from germline, CDR1 is SGHVS and CDR2 is FQNEAQ. The CDR3 DNA reads as TGTGCCAGCAGCTTCAACAGGGGGGGTGATGGCTACACCTTC. Translating gives CASSFNRGGDGYTF.